This TCR beta chain was identified in a study of brain T cells in children with intractable seizures. Repertoires were generated with immunoSEQ multiplex PCR, while TCRdb's copy carries only in-frame clones and drops some. The sample contains tens of thousands of clones, roughly 91% of which appear only once. The sequenced cases were selected for having the highest brain T cell transcript signatures. Pre-surgery treatment included at least one anti-epileptic drug. General study findings and limits: Pre-surgery blood may have been undersampled, hiding some clones.

Details on this clone: The antigen remains undetermined.

V dropped 1 base and J dropped 0 bases, with 9 bases sitting between them. CDR1 is SGHTA, CDR2 FQGNSA, per germline. CDR3 length: 15 residues. The source was peripheral blood, collected at surgery. This receptor was obtained from a boy less than two years old with tuberous sclerosis and intractable seizures. The chain employs TRBV7-2 and TRBJ1-1, with unresolved D. CDR3: CASSLGAAMNTEAFF. The CDR3 bases are TGTGCCAGCAGCTTAGGGGCAGCTATGAACACTGAAGCTTTCTTT.